A single T cell receptor beta chain is shown here with its context. Attachment of unique molecular identifiers was made to individual cDNA molecules. TCRdb used MiXCR to reprocess the 5' RACE reads, holding one entry per CDR3 protein. Of around 64,000 distinct CDR3 sequences in the sample, approximately 12% were seen once. This entry comes from a study of early T cells in non-severe SARS-CoV-2 infection. Germline CDR1 is SGHTA and CDR2 is FQGNSA. This CDR3 has 13 residues. Trimming left V 5 bases short and J 5 bases short, with 10 bases between. The chain recombines TRBV7-2 with TRBJ2-4; D remains ambiguous. The sample consisted of whole blood, taken at baseline. This clonotype was obtained from an adult who was a healthcare worker with PCR-confirmed SARS-CoV-2 infection or an uninfected control (not recorded which). The CDR3 DNA is TGTGCCAGCAGCCCCCGTGGGGAAAACATTCAGTACTTC. Translated, it gives CASSPRGENIQYF. Looking up the rest from reference TRBV7-2 and TRBJ2-4 gives the full variable domain: GAGVSQSPSNKVTEKGKDVELRCDPISGHTALYWYRQSLGQGLEFLIYFQGNSAPDKSGLPSDRFSAERTGGSVSTLTIQRTQQEDSAVYLCASSPRGENIQYFGAGTRLSVL.